This entry is about one TCR beta chain. This sample is drawn from a study of T cell responses to AZD1222 COVID-19 vaccine. Study overall: Investigators merged groups given second doses at roughly 4 or roughly 12 weeks.

The CDR3 extends over 14 amino acids. After removal of 3 bases from V and 3 bases from J, the junction contained 4 bases not matched to a gene. The germline gives CDR1 SQVTM, CDR2 ANQGSEA. Profiling relied on immunoSEQ multiplex PCR, and the TCRdb table lists in-frame clones only, not all of them. The data contain 100,000 or so clones, 90% of them singletons. Sample: peripheral blood, taken on day 0 of AZD1222 vaccination. The sequence was obtained from an adult in good health. The chain recombines TRBV29-1 with TRBJ2-3, with 9 bases fitting TRBD1. This CDR3 is CSVEDRGVTDTQYF. The CDR3 DNA follows: TGCAGCGTTGAGGACAGGGGTGTAACAGATACGCAGTATTTT.